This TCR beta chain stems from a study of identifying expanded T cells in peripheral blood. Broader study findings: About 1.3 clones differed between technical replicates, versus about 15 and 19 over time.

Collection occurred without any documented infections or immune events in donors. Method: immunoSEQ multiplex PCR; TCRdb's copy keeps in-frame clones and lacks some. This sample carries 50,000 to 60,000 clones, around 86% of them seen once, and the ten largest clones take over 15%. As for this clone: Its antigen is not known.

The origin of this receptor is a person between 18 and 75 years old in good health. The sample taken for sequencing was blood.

CDR3 sequence (DNA): TGTGCCAGCAGGGGCTTGGGCGCCTACGAGCAGTACTTC. Translated: CASRGLGAYEQYF. The V gene is TRBV6-1, the J gene TRBJ2-7; D gene ambiguous. The V end was cut by 6 bases, the J end by 2 bases, with 11 bases between. Germline CDR1 reads MNHNS; CDR2 reads SASEGT. The CDR3 runs to 13 residues.